These 18 T cell receptor beta chains were all obtained from the same sample, sequenced in a study of blood T cell repertoires in COVID-19. Profiled with immunoSEQ multiplex PCR; TCRdb holds only in-frame clones, not every one. Of 300,000 to 350,000 clones in the sample, around 86% were seen once. The material sequenced was peripheral blood. Receptor source: a woman aged 45-65 years with COVID-19, enrolled during active disease.

About this clone: This sample also contains other DNA sequences that code for the same CDR3. This chain connects TRBV18 to TRBJ1-1; D perhaps matches TRBD1 (6 bases). The CDR3 is 15 amino acids. The V gene lost 0 bases and the J gene lost 4 bases, with 12 bases spanning the gap. CDR1 and CDR2 from the germline V gene are KGHSH and LQKENI. The chain's CDR3 is CASSPPQGGGTEAFF. DNA of the CDR3: TGTGCCAGCTCACCACCACAGGGCGGGGGCACTGAAGCTTTCTTT.

The CDR3 coding sequence is TGTGCCATCCGGGACAGATACAATGAGCAGTTCTTC. Translating gives CAIRDRYNEQFF. This chain uses TRBV24-1 with TRBJ2-1, with 7 nucleotides matching TRBD1. CDR3 length equals 12 residues. The V gene end was trimmed by 11 bases and the J gene end by 4 bases; junction bases not matched to a gene: 4. Germline CDR1 is KGHDR and CDR2 is SFDVKD.

A remark on this clone: Given a much more abundant clone one base away, this may be a read error. V and J are TRBV6-2 or TRBV6-3 and TRBJ2-7; 8 positions match TRBD1. This CDR3 comprises 14 residues. Unmatched junction bases numbered 2, after V lost 2 bases and J lost 2 bases. Germline assignment: CDR1 MNHEY and CDR2 SVGEGT. CDR3 coding DNA: TGTGCCAGCAGTTACGAACAGGGGGCCTACGAGCAGTACTTC. Encoded protein: CASSYEQGAYEQYF.

The gene calls are TRBV2 and TRBJ2-5; TRBD1 aligns across 7 bases. J gave up 6 bases and V 4 bases, and 11 bases lay outside the gene matches. The CDR3 sequence is 15 residues long. Germline assignment: CDR1 SNHLY and CDR2 FYNNEI. The CDR3 region is CASSATDRSGKTQYF. CDR3 DNA sequence: TGTGCCAGCAGTGCCACGGACAGGTCAGGAAAGACCCAGTACTTC.

This clone occurred a few times. The V gene is TRBV5-1, the J gene TRBJ2-2; TRBD2 aligns across 12 bases. Germline V lookup: CDR1 SGHRS, CDR2 YFSETQ. V was clipped by 3 bases and J by 7 bases; unmatched bases: 10. The CDR3 totals 17 residues. CDR3 amino acids: CASSSIRTSGKGGELFF. The CDR3 coding sequence is TGCGCCAGCAGCTCGATTAGGACTAGCGGGAAAGGCGGGGAGCTGTTTTTT.

The V and J genes are TRBV5-5 and TRBJ1-2; D gene unclear. The length of the CDR3 is 12 residues. V was trimmed by 0 bases and J by 13 bases, leaving 13 bases between them. Germline CDR1 and CDR2: SGHKS and YYEKEE (reference sequence). CDR3 coding DNA: TGTGCCAGCAGCTTGGACAGCCGCTTTGGCACCTTC. Its protein is CASSLDSRFGTF.

The chain is built from TRBV14 and TRBJ1-2; D perhaps matches TRBD1 (5 bases). V was pared by 0 bases and J by 7 bases, with 15 bases between. This CDR3 has 15 amino acids. CDR1 and CDR2 (germline): SGHDN, FVKESK. CDR3 coding DNA: TGTGCCAGCAGCCAAGATTGGGGCAGGGCCGTTGGCTACACCTTC. Its translation: CASSQDWGRAVGYTF.

This chain connects TRBV11-3 to TRBJ2-2; 8 nucleotides align to TRBD1. V lost 4 bases and J lost 7; bases outside the gene matches: 5. Per the germline V gene, CDR1 is SGHNT and CDR2 is YENEEA. This CDR3 spans 14 amino acids. CDR3 bases: TGTGCCAGCAGCTCCGACAGGGGAGGCGGGGAGCTGTTTTTT. Translated, it gives CASSSDRGGGELFF.

The chain joins TRBV27 to TRBJ2-7, with 7 positions matching TRBD1. The V gene's germline CDR1 is MNHEY and CDR2 SMNVEV (reference sequence). V lost 7 bases to trimming and J lost 0 bases; unmatched junction nucleotides: 12. CDR3 size: 16 residues. This CDR3 reads CASTLRGGLNSYEQYF. In nucleotides, the CDR3 is TGTGCCAGCACCCTGAGAGGGGGCCTGAACTCCTACGAGCAGTACTTC.

This chain uses TRBV15 with TRBJ2-5, with D perhaps matching TRBD1 (5 bases). The CDR3 is 15 amino acids. Trimming removed 1 base from V and 3 bases from J, with 12 bases in between. Germline V gene data show CDR1 as LNHNV and CDR2 as YYDKDF (reference sequence). CDR3 amino acids: CATSRAGYREETQYF. The CDR3 coding sequence is TGTGCCACCAGCAGAGCAGGGTATAGGGAAGAGACCCAGTACTTC.

The chain is built from TRBV10-3 and TRBJ2-1; 9 nucleotides match TRBD2. The trim removed 3 bases at V and 6 bases at J, leaving 9 bases unmatched. Germline CDR1 and CDR2: ENHRY and SYGVKD. The CDR3 covers 16 residues. The CDR3 nucleotides are TGTGCCATCAGTGATCTTCGGCGGGAGGGACTCAATGAGCAGTTCTTC. This codes for CAISDLRREGLNEQFF.

The chain has TRBV6-5 and TRBJ1-4, with 8 bases that match TRBD1. The junction had 7 bases not matched to a gene; V was cut back by 7 bases and J by 6 bases. The CDR3 is made up of 14 amino acids. Germline CDR1 MNHEY, CDR2 SVGAGI. The CDR3 sequence: CASKLQGGDEKLFF. DNA of the CDR3: TGTGCCAGCAAACTACAGGGGGGAGATGAAAAACTGTTTTTT.

V gene TRBV10-1 combines with J gene TRBJ2-7; 9 nucleotides align to TRBD1. The CDR3 runs 18 residues. Germline V gene data show CDR1 as WNHNN and CDR2 as SYGVQD (reference sequence). J gave up 3 bases and V 2 bases, and 14 bases lay outside the gene matches. CDR3 nucleotide sequence: TGCGCCAGCAGTGAGCTAACCTTAACCGGGACAGGGTACTACGAGCAGTACTTC. It is translated as CASSELTLTGTGYYEQYF.

This clone has a handful of counts. The rearrangement uses TRBV3-1 (or the pseudogene TRBV3-2) and TRBJ2-1; 8 bases match TRBD1. Germline CDR1 is LGHDT and CDR2 is YNNKEL (reference sequence). The junction had 13 bases not matched to a gene; V was cut back by 4 bases and J by 5 bases. CDR3 length equals 17 residues. The CDR3 DNA reads TGTGCCAGCAGCCGCGGACAGGGAGTTACCTATGACAATGAGCAGTTCTTC. Protein: CASSRGQGVTYDNEQFF.

The chain is built from TRBV18 and TRBJ2-1, with 10 bases fitting TRBD2. The V gene end was trimmed by 3 bases and the J gene end by 5 bases; junction bases not matched to a gene: 4. Germline CDR1 reads KGHSH; CDR2 reads LQKENI. This CDR3 region has 15 residues. Written as DNA, the CDR3 is TGTGCCAGCTCACCTGCCGGACTAGCGGACAATGAGCAGTTCTTC. Translating gives CASSPAGLADNEQFF. Full variable domain (rest looked up from reference TRBV18 and TRBJ2-1): NAGVMQNPRHLVRRRGQEARLRCSPMKGHSHVYWYRQLPEEGLKFMVYLQKENIIDESGMPKERFSAEFPKEGPSILRIQQVVRGDSAAYFCASSPAGLADNEQFFGPGTRLTVL.

About this clone: Other DNA sequences within the sample encode an identical CDR3. The chain links TRBV15 to TRBJ2-5, with 10 bases aligning to TRBD1. Germline lookup yields CDR1 LNHNV and CDR2 YYDKDF (reference sequence). This CDR3 contains 14 residues. Losses at the gene ends were 5 bases for V and 1 base for J; bases not matched to a gene: 1. This CDR3 reads CATSRDRGQETQYF. CDR3 DNA sequence: TGTGCCACCAGCCGGGACAGGGGCCAAGAGACCCAGTACTTC.

The V and J genes are TRBV4-2 and TRBJ2-7, with D tentatively TRBD2 (7 bases). Germline values: CDR1 LGHNA, CDR2 YNFKEQ. V lost 4 bases and J lost 4, with 17 bases in between. CDR3 size: 15 residues. The CDR3 nucleotides are TGTGCCAGCAGCCCGGGGGCGGGAGAAGTTTACGAGCAGTACTTC. Translation gives CASSPGAGEVYEQYF.

The chain joins TRBV30 to TRBJ2-2, with 10 bases aligning to TRBD1. This CDR3 has 15 amino acids. V was clipped by 4 bases and J by 5 bases; unmatched bases: 7. CDR1 and CDR2 (germline): GTSNPN, SVGIG (reference sequence). CDR3 DNA sequence: TGTGCCTGGAATCTTTGGACAGGGGGGACCGGGGAGCTGTTTTTT. It encodes CAWNLWTGGTGELFF.